This TCR beta chain is drawn from a study of CDR3 diversity in severe acne (dated by TCRdb to the late 2010s). Library generation was performed with PCR. Instrument on record: Illumina HiSeq 2000. In-frame beta chains were kept once TCRdb had trimmed the public reads at Q25 with fastp and called clones with MiXCR. Entries that share a CDR3 protein sequence are merged under the most common genes and DNA. The sample has over 100,000 distinct CDR3 sequences on record, 45% to 60% of them singletons. Around 12% of the sample belongs to the ten largest clones. The CDR3 spans 13 residues, from the cysteine through the phenylalanine. This entry keeps only the CDR3 DNA: 39 bases, framed from base 1. From V the trimming removes 8 bases and from J it removes 4 bases, while the gene matches leave 3 bases of the junction unaccounted for. CDR1 and CDR2 were assigned from the germline V gene as SNHLY and FYNNEI. This clonotype showed up just once. Its antigen is not yet known. Base qualities are missing; no much larger clone stands one base away. One read alone is a weak basis.

This receptor was taken from a male donor with acne. Sequenced material: blood. The chain was built from TRBV2 and TRBJ1-5; TRBD1 fits 9 bases in the junction. For the CDR3, the sequence is CASRDRANQPQHF. The DNA sequence reads TGTGCCAGCCGGGACAGGGCAAATCAGCCCCAGCATTTT.